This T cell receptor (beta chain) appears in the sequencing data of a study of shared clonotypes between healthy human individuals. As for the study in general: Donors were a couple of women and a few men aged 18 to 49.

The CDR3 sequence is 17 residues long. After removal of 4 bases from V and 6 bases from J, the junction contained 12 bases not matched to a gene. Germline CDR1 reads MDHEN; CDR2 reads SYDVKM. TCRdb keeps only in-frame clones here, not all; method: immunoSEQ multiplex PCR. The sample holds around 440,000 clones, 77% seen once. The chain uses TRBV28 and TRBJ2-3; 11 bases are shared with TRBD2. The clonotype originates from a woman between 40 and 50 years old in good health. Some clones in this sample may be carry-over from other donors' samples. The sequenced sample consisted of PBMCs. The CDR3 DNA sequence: TGTGCCAGCAGTTCGGTGGGTCTAGCGGGAGGAAGGGATACGCAGTATTTT. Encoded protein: CASSSVGLAGGRDTQYF.